The T cell receptor beta chain described here comes from a study of shared clonotypes between healthy human individuals. Original processing methods: ImmunoSEQ junction-only sequences lacked quality scores, so their filtering differed. Measured with immunoSEQ multiplex PCR; TCRdb has only the in-frame clones, and not every one. V, J and clone size were drawn from that table, and D and trimming were deduced from the DNA. The table includes 2 million to 2.5 million clones, under 95% detected once. Study-level results: Naive CD4 clonotypes were shared across several donors at approximately 5.3%.

The CDR3 has 15 amino acids. The V gene end was trimmed by 3 bases and the J gene end by 5 bases; junction bases not matched to a gene: 8. Per the germline V gene, CDR1 is LGHNA and CDR2 is YSLEER. With regard to this clone: Its antigen remains unknown.

The clonotype was recovered from a man aged 18-30 years in good health. Some clones in this sample may be carry-over from other donors' samples. The chain links TRBV4-3 to TRBJ1-1; 8 bases fit TRBD1. The sequenced sample consisted of naive CD4+ T cells from PBMCs. Subset specified: CD45RA+ positively selected. CDR3 coding DNA: TGCGCCAGCAGCCACCACTCCAGGGGGCATACTGAAGCTTTCTTT. It is translated as CASSHHSRGHTEAFF.